These 20 T cell receptor beta chains originate from one sample sequenced in a study of patients with pleural tuberculosis (dated by TCRdb to the mid-2010s). Sequencing took place on an Illumina Genome Analyzer IIx. TCRdb redid the processing of the public reads, applying fastp at Q25 and MiXCR, and retained in-frame beta chains. Identical CDR3 protein sequences are pooled into one entry, listed with their most common genes and DNA. The sample table contains around 50,000 distinct CDR3 sequences; only one count was recorded for less than 9.5% of them. Around 15% of the sample rests with the top ten. Every receptor here comes from a human donor with pleural tuberculosis.

This clonotype was observed at least ten times. The CDR3 DNA sequence: TGTGCCAGCAGTTCAAGACTAGTCTTCGCGCAGTATTTT. Translating it yields CASSSRLVFAQYF. The chain has TRBV6-2 or TRBV6-3 and TRBJ2-3; possible D gene TRBD2, 6 bases. V was pared by 4 bases and J by 10 bases, with 15 bases between. CDR1 is MNHEY and CDR2 is SVGEGT in the germline V gene. The CDR3 totals 13 residues.

V gene TRBV2 combines with J gene TRBJ2-3, with D maybe TRBD1 (6 bases). V shed 4 bases and J shed 0 bases, with 14 bases lying between them. The CDR3 sequence is 16 residues long. Germline CDR1 and CDR2: SNHLY and FYNNEI. The CDR3 here is CASSALTRGSTDTQYF. As DNA, the CDR3 is TGTGCCAGCAGTGCCCTAACTAGGGGGAGCACAGATACGCAGTATTTT.

Remarks on this clonotype: A much larger clone differs from this one at a single base, so this may be a read error. Without the conserved terminal phenylalanine or tryptophan, this CDR3 likely stems from a read error. This chain uses TRBV20-1 with TRBJ1-2; D is perhaps TRBD1 (5 bases). CDR3 size: 14 residues. The germline V and J ends were trimmed by 0 bases and 8 bases, with 16 bases remaining between them. Germline loops: CDR1 DFQATT, CDR2 SNEGSKA (reference sequence). CDR3 sequence: CSARETRTRRGYTL. The CDR3 bases are TGCAGTGCTAGAGAGACACGGACAAGGAGGGGCTACACCCTC.

This clonotype occurred many times. The chain recombines TRBV2 with TRBJ1-1; TRBD1 matches 10 bases. CDR1 is SNHLY and CDR2 is FYNNEI in the germline V gene. The CDR3 is made up of 16 amino acids. Trimming removed 1 base from V and 2 bases from J; junction bases left unmatched: 4. The CDR3 sequence: CASSEGTGGRNTEAFF. Written as DNA, the CDR3 is TGTGCCAGCAGTGAAGGGACAGGGGGGAGAAACACTGAAGCTTTCTTT.

This clonotype has ten or more counts. The genes are TRBV20-1 and TRBJ2-5; D unresolved. Germline V gene lookup returns CDR1 DFQATT and CDR2 SNEGSKA (reference sequence). This CDR3 spans 15 amino acids. V lost 1 base to trimming and J lost 0 bases, with 12 bases between them. CDR3 sequence (DNA): TGCAGTGCTAGAGCCCACCCTGTCAACCAAGAGACCCAGTACTTC. It yields the protein CSARAHPVNQETQYF.

This clonotype was counted ten times or more. The rearrangement joins TRBV20-1 to TRBJ2-1; D is unresolved. The V end lost 1 base, the J end lost 7 bases, and 17 bases lay between the germline ends. CDR3 length equals 15 residues. CDR1 is DFQATT and CDR2 is SNEGSKA in the germline V gene (reference sequence). The CDR3, as DNA: TGCAGTGCTAGAGTATTTGGGGAACAGCTTAATGAGCAGTTCTTC. Translated, it gives CSARVFGEQLNEQFF.

This clonotype was counted ten times or more. The rearrangement links TRBV11-2 to TRBJ2-3; 7 nucleotides match TRBD2. Germline assignment: CDR1 SGHAT and CDR2 FQNNGV. This CDR3 has 15 residues. Trimming at V came to 1 base and at J to 4 bases, leaving 5 bases not matched to a gene. Here the CDR3 DNA reads TGTGCCAGCAGCTTAGGAACGGGAGGATCAGATACGCAGTATTTT. Protein sequence: CASSLGTGGSDTQYF.

This clonotype occurred a few times. J is TRBJ2-3 and V is TRBV19; 11 bases match TRBD1. CDR3 length: 14 residues. CDR1 and CDR2 from the germline V gene are LNHDA and SQIVND (reference sequence). V lost 8 bases to trimming and J lost 2 bases; unmatched junction nucleotides: 3. CDR3 residues: CASGTGGYTDTQYF. For the CDR3, the DNA is TGTGCCAGTGGGACAGGGGGTTACACAGATACGCAGTATTTT.

This clonotype was seen only a few times. The chain combines TRBV29-1 with TRBJ2-4, with TRBD1 matching over 8 bases. Unmatched junction bases numbered 7, after V lost 1 base and J lost 2 bases. Looked up from germline, CDR1 is SQVTM and CDR2 is ANQGSEA. The CDR3 is made up of 16 amino acids. CDR3 nucleotides: TGCAGCGTTGAAGGCCTGACAGGGGCACCCAAAAACATTCAGTACTTC. Protein: CSVEGLTGAPKNIQYF. Full variable domain (rest looked up from reference TRBV29-1 and TRBJ2-4): SAVISQKPSRDICQRGTSLTIQCQVDSQVTMMFWYRQQPGQSLTLIATANQGSEATYESGFVIDKFPISRPNLTFSTLTVSNMSPEDSSIYLCSVEGLTGAPKNIQYFGAGTRLSVL.

This clonotype was seen repeatedly, ten times or more. The chain carries TRBV29-1 and TRBJ1-1; tentatively, D is TRBD1 (5 bases). V dropped 3 bases and J dropped 2 bases, with 10 bases sitting between them. The V gene's germline CDR1 is SQVTM and CDR2 ANQGSEA. The CDR3 has 13 amino acids. CDR3 protein: CSVDLGGNTEAFF. DNA for the CDR3: TGCAGCGTTGACTTGGGGGGAAACACTGAAGCTTTCTTT.

In this sample, this clonotype turned up many times. The chain carries TRBV6-1 and TRBJ1-2; 7 bases match TRBD1. Trimming cost V 3 bases and J 4 bases; bases outside gene matches: 2. CDR1 and CDR2 (germline): MNHNS, SASEGT. The CDR3 sequence is 13 residues long. The CDR3 DNA reads as TGTGCCAGCAGTGAGAACAGGGGCTATGGCTACACCTTC. Residues: CASSENRGYGYTF.

This clonotype came up a few times. The chain carries TRBV13 and TRBJ1-1, with D unresolved. V was cut by 0 bases and J by 5 bases, with 10 bases left in between. Germline V gene lookup returns CDR1 PRHDT and CDR2 FYEKMQ (reference sequence). The CDR3 totals 14 residues. The CDR3 here is CASSLGLGRTEAFF. Here the CDR3 DNA reads TGTGCCAGCAGCTTAGGCCTGGGAAGAACTGAAGCTTTCTTT.

This clonotype was observed many times. The chain employs TRBV27 and TRBJ2-1, with 10 bases matching TRBD1. This CDR3 contains 14 residues. Germline V CDR1 and CDR2: MNHEY, SMNVEV (reference sequence). V lost 8 bases, J lost 7 bases, and 8 bases stayed unmatched. The CDR3 DNA follows: TGTGCCAGCTCCGAGACAGGGGGCCGGAATGAGCAGTTCTTC. It translates to CASSETGGRNEQFF.

This clonotype was detected many times. The chain joins TRBV28 to TRBJ1-5; D is possibly TRBD1 (5 bases). CDR3 length: 15 residues. The germline V and J ends were trimmed by 5 bases and 11 bases, with 22 bases remaining between them. The germline V gene has CDR1 MDHEN and CDR2 SYDVKM. Here the CDR3 DNA reads TGTGCCAGCAGTCCACCAGGGCCTGCTAAACAAGCCCAGCATTTT. Protein sequence: CASSPPGPAKQAQHF.

The V gene is TRBV19, the J gene TRBJ1-4, with 10 nucleotides matching TRBD1. Germline values: CDR1 LNHDA, CDR2 SQIVND (reference sequence). This CDR3 has 16 amino acids. J gave up 2 bases and V 8 bases, and 8 bases lay outside the gene matches. CDR3: CASSDRGRSTNEKLFF. CDR3 in DNA: TGTGCCAGTTCCGACAGGGGGCGTTCGACTAATGAAAAACTGTTTTTT.

This clonotype showed up many times. The V call is TRBV20-1, the J call TRBJ2-3, with TRBD2 identical over 14 bases. This CDR3 contains 18 residues. Germline V CDR1 and CDR2: DFQATT, SNEGSKA (reference sequence). The V segment lost 0 bases and the J segment 2 bases; nucleotides outside the gene matches: 7. CDR3 sequence (DNA): TGCAGTGCTAGAGACCTGACTAGCGGGAGGGCCGTCACAGATACGCAGTATTTT. It encodes CSARDLTSGRAVTDTQYF.

This clonotype was detected many times. The chain carries TRBV20-1 and TRBJ2-1; 7 bases line up with TRBD1. The junction had 3 bases not matched to a gene; V was cut back by 0 bases and J by 1 base. Germline-derived CDR1 and CDR2 are DFQATT and SNEGSKA (reference sequence). The CDR3 length is 15 residues. CDR3 region: CSARDQQGSYNEQFF. CDR3 nucleotide sequence: TGCAGTGCTAGAGACCAACAGGGGTCCTACAATGAGCAGTTCTTC.

The gene calls are TRBV10-3 and TRBJ2-7; 8 bases are shared with TRBD1. Unmatched junction bases numbered 10, after V lost 7 bases and J lost 5 bases. Germline V CDR1 and CDR2: ENHRY, SYGVKD. The CDR3 has 14 amino acids. The CDR3 nucleotides are TGTGCCATCATCGGACCTACAGGGGGGAACGAGCAGTACGTC. This gives the protein CAIIGPTGGNEQYV.

At least ten counts were recorded for this clonotype. J is TRBJ1-5 and V is TRBV6-1; D call uncertain. CDR3 length: 13 amino acids. CDR1 is MNHNS and CDR2 is SASEGT in the germline V gene. V was trimmed by 7 bases and J by 6 bases, leaving 13 bases between them. CDR3 in DNA: TGTGCCAGCAACCTAAACGGGTTTCAGCCCCAGCATTTT. Residues: CASNLNGFQPQHF.

In its sample, this clonotype was seen many times. This sequence joins TRBV11-1 and TRBJ1-1; tentative D call: TRBD1 (5 bases). CDR1 SGHAT and CDR2 FQDESV come from the germline V gene (reference sequence). This CDR3 has 15 residues. The V end was cut by 5 bases, the J end by 2 bases, with 15 bases between. Here the CDR3 reads CASSPQDTANTEAFF. The CDR3 DNA follows: TGTGCCAGCAGCCCCCAGGACACGGCCAACACTGAAGCTTTCTTT.